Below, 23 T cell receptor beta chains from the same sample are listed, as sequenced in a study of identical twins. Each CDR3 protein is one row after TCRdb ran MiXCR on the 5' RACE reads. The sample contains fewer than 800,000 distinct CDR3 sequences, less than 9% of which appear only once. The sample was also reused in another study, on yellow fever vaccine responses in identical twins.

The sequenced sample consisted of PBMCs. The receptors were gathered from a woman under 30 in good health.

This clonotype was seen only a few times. The CDR3 protein is CASMRSTEAFF. CDR3 DNA sequence: TGTGCCAGCATGCGTAGCACTGAAGCTTTCTTT. This chain links TRBV6-5 with TRBJ1-1; no clear D gene. The germline gives CDR1 MNHEY, CDR2 SVGAGI. V was cut by 7 bases and J by 4 bases, with 7 bases left in between. The CDR3 is 11 residues long.

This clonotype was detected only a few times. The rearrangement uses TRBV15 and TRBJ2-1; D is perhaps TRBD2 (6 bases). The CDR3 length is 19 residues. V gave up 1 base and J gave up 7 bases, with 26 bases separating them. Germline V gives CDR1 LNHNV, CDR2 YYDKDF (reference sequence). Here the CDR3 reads CATSRGGALRGGTKNEQFF. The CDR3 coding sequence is TGTGCCACCAGCAGAGGAGGGGCCTTGAGGGGAGGAACTAAAAATGAGCAGTTCTTC.

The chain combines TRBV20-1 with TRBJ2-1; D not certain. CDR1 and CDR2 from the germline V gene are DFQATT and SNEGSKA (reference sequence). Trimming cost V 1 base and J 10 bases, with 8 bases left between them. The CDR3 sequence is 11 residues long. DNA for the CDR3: TGCAGTGCTAGAGGGGCGCGGGAGCAGTTCTTC. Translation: CSARGAREQFF.

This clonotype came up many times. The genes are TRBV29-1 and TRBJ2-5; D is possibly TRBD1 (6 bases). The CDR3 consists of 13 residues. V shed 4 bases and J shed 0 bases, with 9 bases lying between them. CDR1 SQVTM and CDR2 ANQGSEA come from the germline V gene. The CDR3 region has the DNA TGCAGCGTTGCCCGGGACAACCAAGAGACCCAGTACTTC. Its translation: CSVARDNQETQYF.

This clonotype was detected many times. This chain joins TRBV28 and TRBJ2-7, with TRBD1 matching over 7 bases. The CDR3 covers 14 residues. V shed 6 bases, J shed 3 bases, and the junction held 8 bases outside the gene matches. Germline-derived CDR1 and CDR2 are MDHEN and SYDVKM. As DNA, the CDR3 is TGTGCCAGCAGGGCAACAGGGGTTTACTACGAGCAGTACGTC. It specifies CASRATGVYYEQYV.

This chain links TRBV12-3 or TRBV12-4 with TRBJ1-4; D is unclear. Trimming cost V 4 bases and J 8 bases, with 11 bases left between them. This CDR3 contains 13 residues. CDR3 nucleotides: TGTGCCAGCAGTTCCAAGGGCCTAGAAAAACTGTTTTTT. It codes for CASSSKGLEKLFF.

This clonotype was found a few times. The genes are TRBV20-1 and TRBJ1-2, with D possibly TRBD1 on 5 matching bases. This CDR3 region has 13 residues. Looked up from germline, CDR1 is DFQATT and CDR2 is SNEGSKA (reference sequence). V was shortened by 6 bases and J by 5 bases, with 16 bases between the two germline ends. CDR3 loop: CSAQAQGVYGYTF. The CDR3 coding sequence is TGCAGTGCCCAAGCCCAGGGCGTGTATGGCTACACCTTC.

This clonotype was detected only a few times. CDR3 in DNA: TGTGCCAGCAGCTTCTCTTGGCAGGGCTTCGACGAGCAGTACTTC. This gives the protein CASSFSWQGFDEQYF. The rearrangement joins TRBV12-3 or TRBV12-4 to TRBJ2-7; maybe TRBD1 (5 bases). V was cut by 6 bases and J by 5 bases, with 20 bases left in between. The CDR3 is 15 amino acids.

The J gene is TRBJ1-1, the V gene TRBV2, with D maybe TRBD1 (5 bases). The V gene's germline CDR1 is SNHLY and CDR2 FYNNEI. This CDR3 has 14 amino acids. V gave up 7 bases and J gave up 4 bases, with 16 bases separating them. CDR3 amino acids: CASTLLGGVTEAFF. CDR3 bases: TGTGCCAGCACCCTTCTCGGGGGAGTCACTGAAGCTTTCTTT.

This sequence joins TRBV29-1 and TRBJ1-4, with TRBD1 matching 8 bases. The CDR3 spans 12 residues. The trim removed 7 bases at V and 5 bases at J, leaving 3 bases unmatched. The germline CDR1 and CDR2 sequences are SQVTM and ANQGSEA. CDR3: CSGGQENEKLFF. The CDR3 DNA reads TGCAGCGGGGGACAGGAGAATGAAAAACTGTTTTTT.

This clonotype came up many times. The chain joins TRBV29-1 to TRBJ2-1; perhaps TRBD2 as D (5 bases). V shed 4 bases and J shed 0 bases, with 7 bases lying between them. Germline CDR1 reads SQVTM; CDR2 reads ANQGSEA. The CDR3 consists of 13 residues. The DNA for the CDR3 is TGCAGCGTTGCAGGAGGCTCCTACAATGAGCAGTTCTTC. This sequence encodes CSVAGGSYNEQFF.

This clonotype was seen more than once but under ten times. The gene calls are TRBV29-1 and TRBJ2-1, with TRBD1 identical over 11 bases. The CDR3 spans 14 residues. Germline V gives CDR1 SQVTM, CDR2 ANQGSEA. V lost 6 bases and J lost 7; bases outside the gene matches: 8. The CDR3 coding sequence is TGCAGCGTCACGGACAGGGGGCGTTGGAATGAGCAGTTCTTC. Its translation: CSVTDRGRWNEQFF.

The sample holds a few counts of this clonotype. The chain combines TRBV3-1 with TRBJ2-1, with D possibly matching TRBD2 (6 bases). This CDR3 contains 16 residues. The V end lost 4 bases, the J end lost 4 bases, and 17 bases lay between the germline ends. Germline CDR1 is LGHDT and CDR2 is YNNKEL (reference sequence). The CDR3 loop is CASSRLRGDWYNEQFF. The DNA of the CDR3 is TGTGCCAGCAGCCGGTTACGCGGGGATTGGTACAATGAGCAGTTCTTC.

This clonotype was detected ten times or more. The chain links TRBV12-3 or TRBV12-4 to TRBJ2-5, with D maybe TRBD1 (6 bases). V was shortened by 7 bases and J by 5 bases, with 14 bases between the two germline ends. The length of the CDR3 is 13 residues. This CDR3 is CASTETGWETQYF. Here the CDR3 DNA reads TGTGCCAGCACCGAGACAGGATGGGAGACCCAGTACTTC.

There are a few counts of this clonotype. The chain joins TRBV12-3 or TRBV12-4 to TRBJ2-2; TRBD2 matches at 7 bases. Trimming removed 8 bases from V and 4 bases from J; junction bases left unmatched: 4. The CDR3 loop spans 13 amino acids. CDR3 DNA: TGTGCCAGCTCCGGGACTACCACCGGGGAGCTGTTTTTT. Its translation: CASSGTTTGELFF.

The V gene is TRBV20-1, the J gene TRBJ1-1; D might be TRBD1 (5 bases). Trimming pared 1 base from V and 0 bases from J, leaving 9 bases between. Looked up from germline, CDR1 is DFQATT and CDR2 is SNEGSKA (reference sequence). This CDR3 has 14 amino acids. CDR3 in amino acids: CSARVGGVNTEAFF. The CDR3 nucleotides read TGCAGTGCTAGAGTCGGGGGGGTGAACACTGAAGCTTTCTTT.

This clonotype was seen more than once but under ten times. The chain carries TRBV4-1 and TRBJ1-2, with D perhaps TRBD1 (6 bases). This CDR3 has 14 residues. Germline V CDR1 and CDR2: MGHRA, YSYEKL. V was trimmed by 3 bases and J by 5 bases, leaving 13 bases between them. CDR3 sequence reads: CASSHVDRSYGYTF. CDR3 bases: TGCGCCAGCAGCCATGTTGACAGGAGTTATGGCTACACCTTC.

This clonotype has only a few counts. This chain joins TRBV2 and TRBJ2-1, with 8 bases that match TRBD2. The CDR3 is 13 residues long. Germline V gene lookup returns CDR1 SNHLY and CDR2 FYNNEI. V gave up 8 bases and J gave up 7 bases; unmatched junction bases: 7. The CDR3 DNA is TGTGCCAGCTGGAGCGGGAGCCTTAATGAGCAGTTCTTC. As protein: CASWSGSLNEQFF.

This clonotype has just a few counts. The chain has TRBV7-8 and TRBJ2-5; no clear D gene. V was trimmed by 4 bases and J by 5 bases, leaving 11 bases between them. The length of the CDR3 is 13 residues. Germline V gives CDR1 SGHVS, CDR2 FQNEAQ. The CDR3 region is CASSSIRAETQYF. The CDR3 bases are TGTGCCAGCAGCTCTATAAGGGCGGAGACCCAGTACTTC.

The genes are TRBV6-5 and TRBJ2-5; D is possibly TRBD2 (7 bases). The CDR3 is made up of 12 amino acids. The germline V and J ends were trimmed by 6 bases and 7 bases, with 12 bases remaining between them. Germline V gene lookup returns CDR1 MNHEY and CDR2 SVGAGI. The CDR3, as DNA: TGTGCCAGCAGCCTCGGGGGGCCGACCCAGTACTTC. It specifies CASSLGGPTQYF.

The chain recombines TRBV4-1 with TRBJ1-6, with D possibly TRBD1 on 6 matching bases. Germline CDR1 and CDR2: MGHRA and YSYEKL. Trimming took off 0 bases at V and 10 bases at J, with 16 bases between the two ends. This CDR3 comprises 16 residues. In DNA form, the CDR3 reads TGCGCCAGCAGCCAAGAAGGTATGGGGGGCTGGTCACCCCTCCACTTT. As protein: CASSQEGMGGWSPLHF.

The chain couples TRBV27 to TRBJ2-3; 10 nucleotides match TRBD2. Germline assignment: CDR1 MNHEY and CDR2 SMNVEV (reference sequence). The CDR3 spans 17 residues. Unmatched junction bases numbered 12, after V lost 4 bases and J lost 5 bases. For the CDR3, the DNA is TGTGCCAGCAGTTCCCCCTTGAGCGGGGGGGCCCAAGATACGCAGTATTTT. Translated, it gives CASSSPLSGGAQDTQYF.

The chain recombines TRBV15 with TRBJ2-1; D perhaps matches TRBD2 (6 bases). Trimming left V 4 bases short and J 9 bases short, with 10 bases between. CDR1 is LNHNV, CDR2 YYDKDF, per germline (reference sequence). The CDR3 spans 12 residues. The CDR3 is CATSTRRGEQFF. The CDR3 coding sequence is TGTGCCACCAGCACCCGGCGGGGTGAGCAGTTCTTC. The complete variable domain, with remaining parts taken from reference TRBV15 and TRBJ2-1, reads DAMVIQNPRYQVTQFGKPVTLSCSQTLNHNVMYWYQQKSSQAPKLLFHYYDKDFNNEADTPDNFQSRRPNTSFCFLDIRSPGLGDTAMYLCATSTRRGEQFFGPGTRLTVL.